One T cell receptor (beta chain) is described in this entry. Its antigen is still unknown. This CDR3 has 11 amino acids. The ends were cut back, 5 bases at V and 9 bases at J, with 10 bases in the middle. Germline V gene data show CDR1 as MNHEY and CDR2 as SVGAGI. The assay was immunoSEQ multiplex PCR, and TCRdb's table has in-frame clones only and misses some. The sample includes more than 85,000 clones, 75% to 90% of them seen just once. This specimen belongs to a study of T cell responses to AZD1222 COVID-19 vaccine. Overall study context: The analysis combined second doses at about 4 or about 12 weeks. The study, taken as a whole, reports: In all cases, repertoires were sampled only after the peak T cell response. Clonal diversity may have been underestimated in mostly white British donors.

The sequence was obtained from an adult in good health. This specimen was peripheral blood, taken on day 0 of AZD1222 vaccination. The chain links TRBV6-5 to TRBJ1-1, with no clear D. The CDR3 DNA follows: TGTGCCAGCAGTCACGGGATGCAAGCTTTCTTT. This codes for CASSHGMQAFF.